The clone carrying this T cell receptor beta chain has a single count. Its specificity is not known. The sample originates from a study of response to subunit inactivated influenza vaccine. TCRdb reanalysed the RT-PCR reads using MiXCR and keeps one entry per CDR3 protein. Of about 190,000 distinct CDR3 sequences in the sample, 14% were seen once. Regarding the study as a whole: Authors suggested few new T cells are recruited by each seasonal influenza vaccination.

CDR1 KGHSH and CDR2 LQKENI come from the germline V gene. CDR3 length: 14 residues. The V gene lost 3 bases and the J gene lost 0 bases, with 6 bases spanning the gap. The chain uses TRBV18 and TRBJ2-1; D unclear. Here the sequenced sample was CD8+ T cells sorted from PBMCs, taken approximately 5 days after vaccination. The TCR was taken from a man aged 50 to 59 who received an inactivated influenza vaccine. The CDR3 loop reads CASSPAASYNEQFF. As DNA, the CDR3 is TGTGCCAGCTCACCCGCGGCCTCCTACAATGAGCAGTTCTTC.